What follows describes a single TCR beta chain. V lost 7 bases and J lost 4; bases outside the gene matches: 9. The CDR3 extends over 14 amino acids. CDR1 is LNHDA, CDR2 SQIVND, per germline (reference sequence). This specimen belongs to a study of blood T cell repertoires in COVID-19. The wider study: COVID-19 samples from acute and convalescent phases originated in the United States, Italy and Spain.

Original handling: Reference gene primer amplification gave nucleated cell count estimates. Sequencing used immunoSEQ multiplex PCR; TCRdb keeps in-frame clones, though not all of them. The V and J calls and the clone size are those of that table, but D and trimming were determined from the DNA. The sample lists 95,000 to 150,000 clones, about 83% seen once, with 2% to 2.5% in the top ten. The receptor was isolated from a woman aged 45 to 65 with acute or convalescent COVID-19. The chain carries TRBV19 and TRBJ1-1, with TRBD1 matching 7 bases. The sequencing sample was made of peripheral blood. The CDR3 spells CASTLTGMVTEAFF. The DNA for the CDR3 is TGTGCCAGTACCTTGACAGGGATGGTCACTGAAGCTTTCTTT.